This T cell receptor beta chain was identified in a study of blood T cell repertoires in COVID-19. Study-wide background: The United States, Italy and Spain were the sources of the acute and convalescent COVID-19 samples.

Per the authors' pipeline: How many nucleated cells were present was estimated from reference gene primer amplification. Data came from immunoSEQ multiplex PCR; TCRdb stores just in-frame clones and leaves some out. That table is the source of V, J and clone size, and D and trimming were worked out from the DNA. The sample contains about 140,000 clones, around 83% of which appear only once. Sample share makes this clone medium-sized. Germline values: CDR1 SGDLS, CDR2 YYNGEE. This CDR3 is 15 amino acids long. After removal of 0 bases from V and 9 bases from J, the junction contained 8 bases not matched to a gene.

The genes are TRBV9 and TRBJ2-1; 8 bases match TRBD2. The sample comprised peripheral blood. The clonotype originates from a woman at least 80 years old with acute or convalescent COVID-19. The CDR3 spells CASSVAHGGASEQFF. CDR3 sequence (DNA): TGTGCCAGCAGCGTAGCGCACGGGGGGGCTAGTGAGCAGTTCTTC.